Presented here are 9 T cell receptor beta chains from one specimen sequenced in a study of radiation and T cells in renal cell carcinoma. Time point indicated: blood 4 weeks post-SBRT, at nephrectomy. Treatment described: 15 Gy SBRT to primary tumor, nephrectomy 4 weeks later. Sequencing was performed with immunoSEQ multiplex PCR; in TCRdb, only in-frame clones are kept and a portion is missing. The table shows about 83,000 clones, with 70% to 90% occurring only once. Here the sequenced sample was blood, taken from a patient whose treatment included radiotherapy and nephrectomy. The source is a woman aged 55-70 years with renal cell carcinoma.

CDR3: CATRQGSNSPLHF. DNA for the CDR3: TGTGCCACACGACAGGGAAGTAATTCACCCCTCCACTTT. The chain links TRBV19 to TRBJ1-6; 7 bases fit TRBD1. The V and J ends lost 10 bases and 6 bases, in that order; junction bases with no gene match: 6. The CDR3 is made up of 13 amino acids. Germline V gives CDR1 LNHDA, CDR2 SQIVND (reference sequence).

J is TRBJ2-3 and V is TRBV6-1; possibly TRBD1 for D (5 bases). V dropped 4 bases and J dropped 3 bases, with 14 bases sitting between them. Per germline, CDR1 MNHNS and CDR2 SASEGT. The CDR3 totals 15 residues. The CDR3 coding sequence is TGTGCCAGCAGTGTTTGGACACACGAGACAGATACGCAGTATTTT. Translated: CASSVWTHETDTQYF.

This clone has just a few counts. V is TRBV19 and J is TRBJ2-3, with D possibly matching TRBD1 (6 bases). Germline lookup yields CDR1 LNHDA and CDR2 SQIVND (reference sequence). The CDR3 length is 15 residues. With 2 bases removed from V and 3 bases from J, the gap between germline ends came to 12 bases. CDR3 DNA: TGTGCCAGTAGTATAACAGGGTCGGGGACAGATACGCAGTATTTT. Its translation is CASSITGSGTDTQYF.

The chain recombines TRBV2 with TRBJ2-7; a possible D gene is TRBD1 (6 bases). Germline assignment: CDR1 SNHLY and CDR2 FYNNEI. Trimming took off 6 bases at V and 5 bases at J, with 8 bases between the two ends. The CDR3 extends over 11 amino acids. The DNA of the CDR3 is TGTGCCAGCAGGGGACACCACGAGCAGTACTTC. This gives the protein CASRGHHEQYF.

The J gene is TRBJ1-6, the V gene TRBV5-4; D gene uncertain. Germline values: CDR1 SGHNT, CDR2 YYREEE (reference sequence). Trimming stripped 1 base from V and 11 bases from J, with 13 bases between. The CDR3 extends over 14 amino acids. CDR3 in DNA: TGTGCCAGCAGCTTGTTCCGGGAGGATGCACCCCTCCACTTT. Protein sequence: CASSLFREDAPLHF.

The CDR3 loop is CATSTIAGGLNEQFF. CDR3 DNA: TGTGCCACCAGCACAATAGCGGGGGGACTAAATGAGCAGTTCTTC. The V gene is TRBV15, the J gene TRBJ2-1, with TRBD2 matching over 10 bases. Trimming cost V 4 bases and J 7 bases; bases outside gene matches: 7. Germline values: CDR1 LNHNV, CDR2 YYDKDF (reference sequence). The CDR3 runs 15 residues.

This clone was seen only a few times. The J gene is TRBJ1-2, the V gene TRBV7-2; D is perhaps TRBD1 (5 bases). This CDR3 region has 12 residues. Germline CDR1 reads SGHTA; CDR2 reads FQGNSA. Trimming removed 5 bases from V and 8 bases from J, with 12 bases in between. CDR3 nucleotides: TGTGCCAGCAGCCCCACGGGGACCGGCTACACCTTC. It codes for CASSPTGTGYTF.

The CDR3: CASSVGTGNGNTIYF. The DNA for the CDR3 is TGTGCCAGCAGCGTAGGGACAGGAAATGGAAACACCATATATTTT. The V gene is TRBV9, the J gene TRBJ1-3, with 7 nucleotides matching TRBD1. J gave up 3 bases and V 0 bases, and 3 bases lay outside the gene matches. This CDR3 has 15 amino acids. Germline loops: CDR1 SGDLS, CDR2 YYNGEE.

Written as DNA, the CDR3 is TGTGCCAGCAGCTGGGTACGGGGGAACACTGAAGCTTTCTTT. Protein sequence: CASSWVRGNTEAFF. The chain combines TRBV5-8 with TRBJ1-1; D gene unclear. V was trimmed by 3 bases and J by 1 base, leaving 10 bases between them. Per germline, CDR1 SGHTS and CDR2 YDEGEE. The CDR3 runs 14 residues.